The subject of this entry is one T cell receptor (beta chain). The data originate from a study of blood T cell repertoires in COVID-19. Study-wide context: Italy, Spain and the United States were the sources of the convalescent and acute COVID-19 samples. Nucleic acid was either cDNA or gDNA, and it came from T cells, B-cell-depleted T cells, or PBMCs.

Study processing details: The assay estimated nucleated cells by amplifying reference gene primers. Libraries were prepared by immunoSEQ multiplex PCR; TCRdb keeps only in-frame clonotypes and omits some of them. That table gives V, J and clone size, and the DNA gave D and trimming. Of about 260,000 clones detected, approximately 80% appear once; the ten largest clones hold about 9.1%. CDR1 is KGHSH, CDR2 LQKENI, per germline. V was pared by 0 bases and J by 0 bases, with 7 bases of the junction left unmatched. The CDR3 contains 17 residues. The sample consisted of peripheral blood. This TCR was recovered from a human donor in a cohort sampled during active COVID-19. The chain has TRBV18 and TRBJ2-7; TRBD2 matches 8 bases. The CDR3 spells CASSPPGLAGPSYEQYF. The CDR3 coding sequence is TGTGCCAGCTCACCACCGGGGCTAGCGGGCCCCTCCTACGAGCAGTACTTC.